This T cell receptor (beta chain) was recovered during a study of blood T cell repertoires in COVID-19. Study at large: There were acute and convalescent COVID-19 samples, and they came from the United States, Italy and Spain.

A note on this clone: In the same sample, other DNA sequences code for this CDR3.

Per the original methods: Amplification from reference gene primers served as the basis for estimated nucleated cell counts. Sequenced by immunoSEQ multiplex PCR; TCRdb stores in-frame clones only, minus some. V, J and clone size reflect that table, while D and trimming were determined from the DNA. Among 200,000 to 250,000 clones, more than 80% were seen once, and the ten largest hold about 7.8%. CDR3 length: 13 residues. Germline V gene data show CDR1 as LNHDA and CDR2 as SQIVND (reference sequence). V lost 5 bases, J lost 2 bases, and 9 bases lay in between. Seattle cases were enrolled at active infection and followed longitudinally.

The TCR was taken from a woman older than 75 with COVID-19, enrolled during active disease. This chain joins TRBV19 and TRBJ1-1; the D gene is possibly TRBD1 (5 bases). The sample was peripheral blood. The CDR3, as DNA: TGTGCCAGTAGTCGTCAGGGCAACACTGAAGCTTTCTTT. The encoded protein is CASSRQGNTEAFF.